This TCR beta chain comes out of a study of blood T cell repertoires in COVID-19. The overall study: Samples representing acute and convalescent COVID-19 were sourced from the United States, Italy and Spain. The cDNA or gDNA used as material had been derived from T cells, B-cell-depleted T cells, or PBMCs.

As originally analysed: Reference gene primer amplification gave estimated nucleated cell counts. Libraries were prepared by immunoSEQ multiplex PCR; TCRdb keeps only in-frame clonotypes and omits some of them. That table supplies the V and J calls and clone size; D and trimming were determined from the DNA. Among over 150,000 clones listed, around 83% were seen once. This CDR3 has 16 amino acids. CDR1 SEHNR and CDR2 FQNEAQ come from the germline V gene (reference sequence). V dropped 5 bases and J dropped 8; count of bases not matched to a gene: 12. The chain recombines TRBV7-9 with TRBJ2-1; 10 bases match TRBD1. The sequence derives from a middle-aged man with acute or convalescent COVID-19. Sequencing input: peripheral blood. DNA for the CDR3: TGTGCCAGCAGCCCCTGGACAGGGGGAGTGGGCGATGAGCAGTTCTTC. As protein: CASSPWTGGVGDEQFF.